Listed here are 6 T cell receptor beta chains from one sample, sequenced in a study of blood T cell repertoires in COVID-19. The repertoire was sequenced with immunoSEQ multiplex PCR; TCRdb's copy has only in-frame clones and lacks some. The sample includes 310,000 or so clones, more than 85% of them seen just once. Specimen: peripheral blood. Receptor source: a woman aged 25-40 years with COVID-19, enrolled during active disease.

The chain uses TRBV25-1 and TRBJ2-7; no clear D gene. Trimming stripped 5 bases from V and 2 bases from J, with 10 bases between. Germline values: CDR1 MGHDK, CDR2 SYGVNS. The CDR3 length is 13 residues. The CDR3 loop is CASSTEQTYEQYF. In DNA, the CDR3 is TGTGCCAGCAGTACGGAACAGACCTACGAGCAGTACTTC.

The chain carries TRBV9 and TRBJ1-2; D may be TRBD1 (5 bases). This CDR3 has 14 residues. Trimming shortened V by 0 bases and J by 2 bases, and 8 bases separated the two germline ends. Germline CDR1 reads SGDLS; CDR2 reads YYNGEE. As DNA, the CDR3 is TGTGCCAGCAGCGTAGATACAGGAAACTATGGCTACACCTTC. Its translation: CASSVDTGNYGYTF.

The table lists this clone with a count of one. This chain links TRBV19 with TRBJ1-3; D remains ambiguous. Germline V gene sequence: CDR1 LNHDA, CDR2 SQIVND (reference sequence). V lost 0 bases, J lost 0 bases, and 9 bases lay in between. There are 16 residues in the CDR3. Here the CDR3 reads CASSIETYYSGNTIYF. The DNA for the CDR3 is TGTGCCAGTAGTATAGAGACTTACTACTCTGGAAACACCATATATTTT.

V is TRBV19 and J is TRBJ2-1; a possible D gene is TRBD2 (6 bases). Trimming shortened V by 6 bases and J by 6 bases, and 18 bases separated the two germline ends. Germline V gives CDR1 LNHDA, CDR2 SQIVND (reference sequence). This CDR3 has 15 residues. This chain's CDR3 is CASSIRGTYINEQFF. In DNA form, the CDR3 reads TGTGCCAGTAGCATCCGGGGGACTTATATCAATGAGCAGTTCTTC.

This clone was seen only a few times. V is TRBV30 and J is TRBJ1-1, with a tentative D call TRBD1 (6 bases). The CDR3 has 14 amino acids. CDR1 is GTSNPN, CDR2 SVGIG, per germline (reference sequence). Trimming stripped 5 bases from V and 4 bases from J, with 17 bases between. CDR3 protein: CAWDGQLTSTEAFF. The CDR3 coding sequence is TGTGCCTGGGATGGACAGCTGACCTCCACTGAAGCTTTCTTT. Drawing the rest from reference TRBV30 and TRBJ1-1, the complete variable domain is SQTIHQWPATLVQPVGSPLSLECTVEGTSNPNLYWYRQAAGRGLQLLFYSVGIGQISSEVPQNLSASRPQDRQFILSSKKLLLSDSGFYLCAWDGQLTSTEAFFGQGTRLTVV.

CDR3 protein: CASSPGQRNEKLFF. As DNA, the CDR3 is TGTGCCAGCAGCCCGGGACAGAGGAATGAAAAACTGTTTTTT. This chain links TRBV5-4 with TRBJ1-4; 7 bases line up with TRBD1. Germline trimming cut 4 bases from V and 5 bases from J; bases unmatched to any gene: 5. Germline V gene sequence: CDR1 SGHNT, CDR2 YYREEE (reference sequence). CDR3 length: 14 residues.